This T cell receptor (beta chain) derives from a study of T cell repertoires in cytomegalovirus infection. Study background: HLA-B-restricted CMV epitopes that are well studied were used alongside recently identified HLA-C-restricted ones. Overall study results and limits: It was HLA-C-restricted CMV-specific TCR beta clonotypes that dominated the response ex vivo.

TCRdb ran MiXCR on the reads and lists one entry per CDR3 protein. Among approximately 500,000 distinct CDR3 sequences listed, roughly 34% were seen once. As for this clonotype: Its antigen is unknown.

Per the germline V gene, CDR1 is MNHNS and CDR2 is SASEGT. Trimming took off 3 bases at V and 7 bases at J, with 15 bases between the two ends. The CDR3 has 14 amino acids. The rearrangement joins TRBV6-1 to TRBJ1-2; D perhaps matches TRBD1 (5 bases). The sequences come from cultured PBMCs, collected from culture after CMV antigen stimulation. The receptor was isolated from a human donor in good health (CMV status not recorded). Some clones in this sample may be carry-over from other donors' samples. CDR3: CASSDHWGKGGYTF. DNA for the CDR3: TGTGCCAGCAGTGATCACTGGGGCAAGGGTGGCTACACCTTC.